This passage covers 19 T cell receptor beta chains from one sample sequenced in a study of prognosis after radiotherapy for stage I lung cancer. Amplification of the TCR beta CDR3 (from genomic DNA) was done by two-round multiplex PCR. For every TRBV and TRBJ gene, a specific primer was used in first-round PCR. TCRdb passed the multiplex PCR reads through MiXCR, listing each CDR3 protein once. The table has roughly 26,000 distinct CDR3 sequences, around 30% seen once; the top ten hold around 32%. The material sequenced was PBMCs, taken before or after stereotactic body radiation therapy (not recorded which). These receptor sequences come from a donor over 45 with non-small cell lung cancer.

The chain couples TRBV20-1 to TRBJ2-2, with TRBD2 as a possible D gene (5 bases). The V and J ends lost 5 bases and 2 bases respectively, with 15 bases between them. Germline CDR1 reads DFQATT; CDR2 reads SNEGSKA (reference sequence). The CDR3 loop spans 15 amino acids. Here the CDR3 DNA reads TGCAGTGCTTTCCTAGCTGGGCGAAACACCGGGGAGCTGTTTTTT. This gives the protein CSAFLAGRNTGELFF.

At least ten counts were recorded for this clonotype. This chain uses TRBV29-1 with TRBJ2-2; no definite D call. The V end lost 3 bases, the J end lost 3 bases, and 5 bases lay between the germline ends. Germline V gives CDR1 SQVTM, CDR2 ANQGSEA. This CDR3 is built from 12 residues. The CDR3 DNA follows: TGCAGCGTTGAGAGGTACACCGGGGAGCTGTTTTTT. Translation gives CSVERYTGELFF.

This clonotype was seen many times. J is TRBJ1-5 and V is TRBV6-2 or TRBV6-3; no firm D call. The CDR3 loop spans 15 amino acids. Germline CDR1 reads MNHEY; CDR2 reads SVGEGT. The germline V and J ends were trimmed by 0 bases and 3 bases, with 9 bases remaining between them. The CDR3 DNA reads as TGTGCCAGCAGTTACTCGGGCATTTCCAATCAGCCCCAGCATTTT. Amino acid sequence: CASSYSGISNQPQHF.

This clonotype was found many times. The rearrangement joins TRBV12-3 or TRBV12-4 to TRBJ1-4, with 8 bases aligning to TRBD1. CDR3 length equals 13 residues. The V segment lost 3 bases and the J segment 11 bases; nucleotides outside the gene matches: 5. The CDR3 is CASSFQGAGKLFF. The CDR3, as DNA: TGTGCCAGCAGTTTCCAGGGGGCAGGGAAACTGTTTTTT.

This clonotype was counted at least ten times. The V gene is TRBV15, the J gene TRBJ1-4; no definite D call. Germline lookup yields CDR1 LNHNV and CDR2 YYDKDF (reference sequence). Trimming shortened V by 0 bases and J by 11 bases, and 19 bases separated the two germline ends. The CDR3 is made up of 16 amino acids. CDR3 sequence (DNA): TGTGCCACCAGCAGAGAATCAGGCGGTAAAATTAAGAAACTGTTTTTT. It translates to CATSRESGGKIKKLFF. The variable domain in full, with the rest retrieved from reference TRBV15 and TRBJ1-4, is DAMVIQNPRYQVTQFGKPVTLSCSQTLNHNVMYWYQQKSSQAPKLLFHYYDKDFNNEADTPDNFQSRRPNTSFCFLDIRSPGLGDTAMYLCATSRESGGKIKKLFFGSGTQLSVL.

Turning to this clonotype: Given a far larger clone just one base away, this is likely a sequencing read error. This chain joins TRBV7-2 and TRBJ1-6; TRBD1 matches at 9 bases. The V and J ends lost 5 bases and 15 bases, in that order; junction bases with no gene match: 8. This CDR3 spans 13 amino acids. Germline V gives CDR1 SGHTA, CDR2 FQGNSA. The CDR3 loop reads CASSRGDRVNLHF. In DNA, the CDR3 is TGTGCCAGCAGCCGGGGGGACAGGGTCAACCTCCACTTT.

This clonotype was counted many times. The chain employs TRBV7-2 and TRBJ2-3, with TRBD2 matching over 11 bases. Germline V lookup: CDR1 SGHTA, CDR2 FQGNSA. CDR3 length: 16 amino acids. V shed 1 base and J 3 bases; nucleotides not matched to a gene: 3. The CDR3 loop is CASSLVVAGGTDTQYF. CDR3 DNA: TGTGCCAGCAGCTTAGTGGTAGCGGGGGGGACAGATACGCAGTATTTT.

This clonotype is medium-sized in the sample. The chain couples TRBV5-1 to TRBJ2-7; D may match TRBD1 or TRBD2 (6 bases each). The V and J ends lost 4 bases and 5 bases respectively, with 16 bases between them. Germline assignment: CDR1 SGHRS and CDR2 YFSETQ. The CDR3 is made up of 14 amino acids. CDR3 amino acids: CASSLLRGQNEQYF. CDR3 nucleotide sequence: TGCGCCAGCAGCCTCCTTCGGGGGCAGAACGAGCAGTACTTC.

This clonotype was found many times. This CDR3 is CASSFDRDYGYTF. As DNA, the CDR3 is TGCGCCAGCAGTTTTGACAGGGACTATGGCTACACCTTC. The chain is built from TRBV10-2 and TRBJ1-2; 7 nucleotides match TRBD1. CDR1 and CDR2 (germline): WSHSY, SAAADI. After removal of 5 bases from V and 3 bases from J, the junction contained 3 bases not matched to a gene. The CDR3 has 13 amino acids.

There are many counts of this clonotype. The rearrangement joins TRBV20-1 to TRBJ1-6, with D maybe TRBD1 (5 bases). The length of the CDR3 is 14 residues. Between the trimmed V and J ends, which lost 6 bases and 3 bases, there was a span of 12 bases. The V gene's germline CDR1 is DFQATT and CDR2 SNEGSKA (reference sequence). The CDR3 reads CSAGTEFYNSPLHF. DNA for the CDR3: TGCAGTGCAGGGACCGAGTTCTATAATTCACCCCTCCACTTT.

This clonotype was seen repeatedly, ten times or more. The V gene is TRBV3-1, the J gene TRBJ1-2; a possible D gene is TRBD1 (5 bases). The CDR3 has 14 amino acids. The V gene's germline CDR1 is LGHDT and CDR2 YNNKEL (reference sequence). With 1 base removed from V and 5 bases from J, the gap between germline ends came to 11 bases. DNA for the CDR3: TGTGCCAGCAGCCAAGTCGACGCAGGGTATGGCTACACCTTC. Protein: CASSQVDAGYGYTF.

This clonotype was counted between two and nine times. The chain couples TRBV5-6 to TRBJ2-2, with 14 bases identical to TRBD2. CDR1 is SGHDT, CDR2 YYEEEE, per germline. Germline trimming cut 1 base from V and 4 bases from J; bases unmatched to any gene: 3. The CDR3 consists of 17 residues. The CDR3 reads CASSLRTSGRTTGELFF. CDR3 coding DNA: TGTGCCAGCAGCTTGAGGACTAGCGGGAGGACCACCGGGGAGCTGTTTTTT.

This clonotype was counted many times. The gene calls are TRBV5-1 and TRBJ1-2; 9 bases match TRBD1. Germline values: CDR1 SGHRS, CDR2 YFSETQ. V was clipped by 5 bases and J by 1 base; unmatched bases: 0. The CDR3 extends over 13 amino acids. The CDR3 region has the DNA TGCGCCAGCAGGGGACAGGGTAACTATGGCTACACCTTC. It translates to CASRGQGNYGYTF. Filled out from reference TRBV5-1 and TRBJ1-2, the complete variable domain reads KAGVTQTPRYLIKTRGQQVTLSCSPISGHRSVSWYQQTPGQGLQFLFEYFSETQRNKGNFPGRFSGRQFSNSRSEMNVSTLELGDSALYLCASRGQGNYGYTFGSGTRLTVV.

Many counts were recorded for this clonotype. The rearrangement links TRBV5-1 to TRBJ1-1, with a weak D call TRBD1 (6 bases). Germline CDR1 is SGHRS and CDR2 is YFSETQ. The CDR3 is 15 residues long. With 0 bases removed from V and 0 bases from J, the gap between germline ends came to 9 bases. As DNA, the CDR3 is TGCGCCAGCAGCTTGGCAGGGGCCGTGAACACTGAAGCTTTCTTT. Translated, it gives CASSLAGAVNTEAFF.

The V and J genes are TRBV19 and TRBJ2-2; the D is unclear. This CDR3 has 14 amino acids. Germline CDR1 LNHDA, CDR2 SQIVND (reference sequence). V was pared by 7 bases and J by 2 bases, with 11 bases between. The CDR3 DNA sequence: TGTGCCAGTACCTGGCATCTTAACACCGGGGAGCTGTTTTTT. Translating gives CASTWHLNTGELFF.

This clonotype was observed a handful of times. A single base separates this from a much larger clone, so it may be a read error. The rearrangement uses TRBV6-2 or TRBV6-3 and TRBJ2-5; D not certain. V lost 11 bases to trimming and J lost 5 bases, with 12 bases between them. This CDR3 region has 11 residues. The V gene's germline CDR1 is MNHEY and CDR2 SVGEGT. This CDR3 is CAGTNMETQYF. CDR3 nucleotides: TGTGCCGGCACCAACATGGAGACCCAGTACTTC.

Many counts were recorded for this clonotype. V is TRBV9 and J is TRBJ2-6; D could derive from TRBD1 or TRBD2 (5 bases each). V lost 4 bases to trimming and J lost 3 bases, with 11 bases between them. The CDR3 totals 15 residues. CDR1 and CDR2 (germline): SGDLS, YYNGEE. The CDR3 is CASSPGTLGANVLTF. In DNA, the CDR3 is TGTGCCAGCAGCCCCGGGACGCTTGGGGCCAACGTCCTGACTTTC.

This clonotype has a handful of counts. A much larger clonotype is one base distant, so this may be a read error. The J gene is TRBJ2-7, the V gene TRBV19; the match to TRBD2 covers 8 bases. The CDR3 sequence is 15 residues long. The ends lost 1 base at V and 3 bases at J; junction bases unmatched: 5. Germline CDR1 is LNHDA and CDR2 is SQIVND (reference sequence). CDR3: CASSIVSGVNYEQYF. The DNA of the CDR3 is TGTGCCAGTAGTATAGTTAGCGGGGTGAACTACGAGCAGTACTTC.

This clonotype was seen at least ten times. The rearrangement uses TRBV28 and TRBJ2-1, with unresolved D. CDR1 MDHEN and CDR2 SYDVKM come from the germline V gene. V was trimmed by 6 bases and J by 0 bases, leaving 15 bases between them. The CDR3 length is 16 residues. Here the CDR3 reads CASSILYDSSYNEQFF. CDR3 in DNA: TGTGCCAGCAGCATTTTATACGATAGCTCCTACAATGAGCAGTTCTTC.